This TCR beta chain was documented in a study of vaccination effects on CD4 cells after COVID-19. CD4+ T cells specific for antigen were expanded with viral peptide pools by the ViraFEST assay before sequencing. Isolation of CD4+ T cells took place after approximately ten days of culture. Having tested negative for nucleocapsid antibodies, the vaccine recipients showed no prior SARS-CoV-2 infection. PBMC were cultured at under 2.5 million per well with about 9 IU/ml IL-2 and 9 to 10 ug/ml peptides. Per the germline V gene, CDR1 is SEHNR and CDR2 is FQNEAQ (reference sequence). The CDR3 is 12 amino acids. Regarding this clone: Its antigen is not known. At one of its ends the junction is not consistent with the germline gene, which may arise from a read error.

Method: immunoSEQ multiplex PCR; TCRdb's copy keeps in-frame clones and lacks some. The repertoire includes about 20,000 clones, about 73% of them detected once, and about 15% sits in the top ten. The sequence derives from a human donor who received a COVID-19 vaccine. This material consisted of CD4+ T cells from PBMCs cultured with HCoV-229E spike peptides, taken before COVID-19 vaccination. The V gene is TRBV7-9, the J gene TRBJ2-1, with unresolved D. The CDR3 nucleotides are TGTGCCAGCAGTATAAGGGCCGCGGCAATCCTCTTC. It codes for CASSIRAAAILF.